The rows below give T cell receptor beta chains drawn from one sample of a study of cytomegalovirus exposure and HLA in healthy donors. The repertoire was sequenced with immunoSEQ multiplex PCR; TCRdb's copy has only in-frame clones and lacks some. The table lists 130,000 or so clones, more than 55% of them singletons. Specimen: PBMCs. These receptors all come from a woman between 55 and 75 years old in good health and CMV-seronegative. Each CDR3 is given with its conserved first and last residue. The order of the fields is D gene, J gene, V gene, CDR3 protein. A D gene is named only where the DNA matches it firmly.

- | TRBJ1-6 | TRBV18 | CASSLRVDSPLHF
TRBD1 | TRBJ1-2 | TRBV9 | CASSPGDRVTYGYTF
- | TRBJ1-2 | TRBV9 | CASSSRDTLYGYTF
TRBD2 | TRBJ2-5 | TRBV19 | CASSIGGLAGGETQYF
TRBD1 | - | TRBV5-4 | CASSRNRGDEQYF
TRBD2 | TRBJ2-2 | TRBV10-3 | CAISESGREGRRELFF
TRBD2 | TRBJ2-5 | TRBV2 | CASSMGLAGPETQYF
TRBD1 | TRBJ1-1 | TRBV11-2 | CASSQTGMAGEAFF
TRBD2 | TRBJ2-3 | TRBV12-5 | CASGLGTSGVTDTQYF
- | TRBJ1-3 | TRBV28 | CASRFLGPSGNTIYF
TRBD2 | TRBJ2-7 | TRBV7-7 | CASSLGTSSDEQYF
TRBD2 | TRBJ2-1 | TRBV7-3 | CASSLGGGSYNEQFF
- | TRBJ1-1 | TRBV29-1 | CSVATGVGTEAFF
- | TRBJ2-7 | TRBV28 | CASSPRFPYEQYF
- | TRBJ1-1 | TRBV5-1 | CASSSTANTEAFF
- | TRBJ1-1 | TRBV7-9 | CASSYTGLYTEAFF
TRBD1 | TRBJ2-3 | TRBV5-1 | CASSPGGVDTQYF
- | TRBJ2-7 | TRBV27 | CASSFTAGLGEQYF
TRBD1 | TRBJ2-1 | TRBV9 | CASSVGPETGWDEQFF
- | TRBJ1-2 | TRBV7-2 | CASSLVPGNYGYTF
- | - | TRBV23-1 | CASTLPGLSSYEQYF
TRBD2 | TRBJ2-7 | TRBV6-1 | CASSELGGSPGQYF
- | TRBJ1-2 | TRBV4-2 | CASSQVGQYYGYTF
- | TRBJ1-2 | TRBV29-1 | CSVGQNSELQNYGYTF
TRBD2 | TRBJ2-7 | TRBV7-8 | CASSLGGLAGGSYEQYF
TRBD1 | TRBJ2-5 | TRBV4-3 | CASSQDRRGPETQYF
- | TRBJ1-1 | TRBV9 | CASSVVPSPQGAFF
TRBD1 | TRBJ2-1 | TRBV13 | CASSLAGQGNNEQFF
- | TRBJ1-4 | TRBV5-1 | CASSLVGTGGEKLFF
TRBD2 | TRBJ2-4 | TRBV7-2 | CASSSFRAGLAVPGIQYF
- | TRBJ2-7 | TRBV20-1 | CSASIAYEQYF
TRBD1 | TRBJ2-3 | TRBV9 | CASSFGQGRSTDTQYF
- | TRBJ2-7 | TRBV6-6 | CASSYSIGAGRNEQYF
TRBD1 | TRBJ2-3 | TRBV19 | CASSVGTGGLFDTQYF
TRBD2 | TRBJ2-1 | TRBV4-1 | CASSPRLREDQFF
TRBD2 | TRBJ2-2 | TRBV18 | CASSPLGLAGVTGELFF
TRBD2 | TRBJ2-1 | TRBV2 | CASRARLAGGSNEQFF
- | TRBJ1-4 | TRBV6-5 | CASRPAGPKNEKLFF
TRBD2 | TRBJ2-3 | TRBV7-9 | CSSSYLAGGKGDTQYF
- | TRBJ1-4 | TRBV7-9 | CASRTGLHHANEKLFF
TRBD1 | TRBJ2-6 | TRBV19 | CASRTGGASGANVLTF
- | TRBJ2-5 | TRBV5-1 | CASSPGGETQYF
TRBD2 | TRBJ2-1 | TRBV7-2 | CASSLTGGRVNEQFF
- | TRBJ2-7 | TRBV4-2 | CASSQNGLGLPRSYEQYF
TRBD2 | TRBJ2-1 | TRBV30 | CAWSPRPGLAPGSSSYNEQFF
- | TRBJ2-7 | TRBV13 | CASSLRAAPYEQYF